The 15 T cell receptor beta chains given below trace back to one sample, sequenced in a study of CD8 T cells in Susac syndrome. Random hexamers were used to reverse transcribe roughly 0.5 to 1 ug of RNA. TCRdb called the immunoSEQ multiplex PCR reads again in MiXCR, with one record for every CDR3 protein. This sample has about 190,000 distinct CDR3 sequences, with about 91% found just once. Sequencing input: CD4+ T cells from PBMCs. These TCRs come from a human donor with Susac syndrome.

The chain carries TRBV19 and TRBJ2-1; 9 bases map to TRBD2. Germline-derived CDR1 and CDR2 are LNHDA and SQIVND (reference sequence). CDR3 length equals 18 residues. J was trimmed by 1 base and V by 3 bases; bases with no gene match: 10. This CDR3 reads CASSIEGLAGVSYNEQFF. In DNA, the CDR3 is TGTGCCAGTAGTATTGAGGGGTTAGCGGGAGTATCCTACAATGAGCAGTTCTTC.

The J gene is TRBJ1-2, the V gene TRBV18; unclear D gene. Trimming removed 4 bases at V and 8 bases at J, with 14 bases between. CDR1 and CDR2 (germline): KGHSH, LQKENI. The CDR3 contains 13 residues. This CDR3 is CASSLRLIGGYTF. The CDR3, as DNA: TGTGCCAGCTCACTAAGACTTATTGGAGGCTACACCTTC.

The gene calls are TRBV18 and TRBJ2-1, with D possibly being TRBD1 or TRBD2 (6 bases each). V was trimmed by 5 bases and J by 7 bases, leaving 15 bases between them. The CDR3 covers 14 residues. The germline CDR1 and CDR2 sequences are KGHSH and LQKENI. As DNA, the CDR3 is TGTGCCAGCTCATCAAACAAAGGGGGGAATGAGCAGTTCTTC. This translates into CASSSNKGGNEQFF.

The rearrangement links TRBV15 to TRBJ2-5; D uncertain. Germline-derived CDR1 and CDR2 are LNHNV and YYDKDF (reference sequence). V was trimmed by 0 bases and J by 5 bases, leaving 10 bases between them. CDR3 size: 14 residues. The CDR3 nucleotides are TGTGCCACCAGCAGAGATAAGGCGACGGAGACCCAGTACTTC. Protein: CATSRDKATETQYF.

The chain has TRBV5-6 and TRBJ2-7; D might be TRBD2 (5 bases). Trimming took off 4 bases at V and 5 bases at J, with 16 bases between the two ends. Germline CDR1 is SGHDT and CDR2 is YYEEEE. This CDR3 spans 14 amino acids. CDR3 bases: TGTGCCAGCAGCACGCGGGTGGTGGTTCACGAGCAGTACTTC. Its translation is CASSTRVVVHEQYF.

This chain links TRBV15 with TRBJ1-1; D is ambiguous. The V and J ends lost 5 bases and 6 bases respectively, with 13 bases between them. The CDR3 covers 13 residues. Germline values: CDR1 LNHNV, CDR2 YYDKDF (reference sequence). CDR3 loop: CATSPFSSSEAFF. Here the CDR3 DNA reads TGTGCCACCAGCCCCTTCTCTAGCTCTGAAGCTTTCTTT. Using reference TRBV15 and TRBJ1-1 for the parts outside the CDR3, the full variable domain is DAMVIQNPRYQVTQFGKPVTLSCSQTLNHNVMYWYQQKSSQAPKLLFHYYDKDFNNEADTPDNFQSRRPNTSFCFLDIRSPGLGDTAMYLCATSPFSSSEAFFGQGTRLTVV.

The V and J genes are TRBV9 and TRBJ2-1, with 9 bases aligning to TRBD2. The CDR3 runs 15 residues. The trim removed 0 bases at V and 4 bases at J, leaving 2 bases unmatched. Per germline, CDR1 SGDLS and CDR2 YYNGEE. The CDR3 region is CASSVGAGGYNEQFF. In nucleotides, the CDR3 is TGTGCCAGCAGCGTAGGGGCGGGAGGGTACAATGAGCAGTTCTTC.

This rearrangement joins TRBV12-3 or TRBV12-4 to TRBJ1-5, with TRBD1 matching over 7 bases. The CDR3 sequence is 13 residues long. V lost 7 bases to trimming and J lost 5 bases; unmatched junction nucleotides: 5. CDR3 bases: TGTGCCAGCACTATCCAGGGGGATCAGCCCCAGCATTTT. Amino acid sequence: CASTIQGDQPQHF.

This chain connects TRBV11-2 to TRBJ2-7; perhaps TRBD1 as D (6 bases). This CDR3 comprises 14 residues. Germline V gene data show CDR1 as SGHAT and CDR2 as FQNNGV. Trimming removed 0 bases at V and 5 bases at J, with 11 bases between. CDR3 sequence (DNA): TGTGCCAGCAGCTTAGATAATACAGGGCACGAGCAGTACTTC. Amino acid sequence: CASSLDNTGHEQYF.

This chain connects TRBV20-1 to TRBJ1-1, with TRBD1 as a possible D gene (5 bases). Germline CDR1 reads DFQATT; CDR2 reads SNEGSKA (reference sequence). The CDR3 is 13 residues long. Trimming removed 1 base from V and 1 base from J, with 7 bases in between. The CDR3 DNA reads as TGCAGTGCTAGAGCGGGGGGGAACACTGAAGCTTTCTTT. It is translated as CSARAGGNTEAFF.

The chain couples TRBV24-1 to TRBJ2-1; possible D gene TRBD1, 6 bases. Germline loops: CDR1 KGHDR, CDR2 SFDVKD. V lost 4 bases and J lost 6, with 12 bases in between. The CDR3 has 14 residues. CDR3 residues: CATSEASGVNEQFF. The DNA of the CDR3 is TGTGCCACCAGTGAAGCGTCAGGGGTCAATGAGCAGTTCTTC.

This clonotype was seen only a few times. The V call is TRBV9, the J call TRBJ1-1; D ambiguous. CDR3 length: 13 residues. Germline V gene lookup returns CDR1 SGDLS and CDR2 YYNGEE. The germline V and J ends were trimmed by 1 base and 1 base, with 5 bases remaining between them. The CDR3 region has the DNA TGTGCCAGCAGCGTAAGGGCGAACACTGAAGCTTTCTTT. Translating gives CASSVRANTEAFF.

The chain uses TRBV9 and TRBJ2-1; no firm D call. The germline gives CDR1 SGDLS, CDR2 YYNGEE. Trimming took 0 bases from V and 3 from J, leaving 10 bases between them. The CDR3 contains 15 residues. DNA for the CDR3: TGTGCCAGCAGCGTAGCAGGCTACCTCTACAATGAGCAGTTCTTC. Its translation is CASSVAGYLYNEQFF.

The chain has TRBV12-3 or TRBV12-4 and TRBJ1-1, with a weak D call TRBD1 (5 bases). The length of the CDR3 is 16 residues. Trimming removed 6 bases from V and 4 bases from J, with 21 bases in between. CDR3 residues: CASRPGWRGGSTEAFF. The DNA of the CDR3 is TGTGCCAGCAGACCCGGTTGGAGGGGTGGAAGCACTGAAGCTTTCTTT.

This chain connects TRBV30 to TRBJ1-1; D gene uncertain. CDR1 GTSNPN and CDR2 SVGIG come from the germline V gene (reference sequence). The V end lost 3 bases, the J end lost 6 bases, and 17 bases lay between the germline ends. This CDR3 is built from 14 residues. CDR3 in DNA: TGTGCCTGGAGCACTCAGTTGTCGAGGGCTGAAGCTTTCTTT. It specifies CAWSTQLSRAEAFF.